This T cell receptor beta chain originates from a study of blood T cell repertoires in COVID-19. Study at large: Both acute and convalescent COVID-19 samples were obtained from the United States, Italy and Spain. Sample material is recorded as cDNA or gDNA derived from T cells, B-cell-depleted T cells, or PBMCs.

Germline assignment: CDR1 SGHAT and CDR2 FQNNGV. The CDR3 contains 14 residues. V lost 1 base and J lost 7; bases outside the gene matches: 6. Clones were sequenced by immunoSEQ multiplex PCR, and TCRdb holds only the in-frame ones, with some missing. In the table there are 280,000 or so clones, approximately 89% of which are singletons. The chain joins TRBV11-2 to TRBJ2-7; TRBD2 aligns across 8 bases. Sequenced sample: peripheral blood. The source of this sequence is an older woman with acute or convalescent COVID-19. CDR3 sequence reads: CASSLGSGGVEQYF. The CDR3 region has the DNA TGTGCCAGCAGCTTAGGCAGCGGGGGAGTAGAGCAGTACTTC.